What follows are 25 T cell receptor beta chains derived from one specimen sequenced in a study of blood T cell repertoires in COVID-19. Clones were sequenced by immunoSEQ multiplex PCR, and TCRdb holds only the in-frame ones, with some missing. The table includes about 200,000 clones, 80% to 90% detected once. The sample comprised peripheral blood. These receptor sequences come from a man aged 55 to 70 with acute or convalescent COVID-19.

This chain links TRBV11-1 with TRBJ1-4; no clear D gene. Germline V gene sequence: CDR1 SGHAT, CDR2 FQDESV (reference sequence). V was shortened by 3 bases and J by 5 bases, with 13 bases between the two germline ends. The length of the CDR3 is 15 residues. This CDR3 reads CASSFRLGINEKLFF. The CDR3 coding sequence is TGTGCCAGCAGCTTTCGTCTCGGTATAAATGAAAAACTGTTTTTT.

The chain couples TRBV11-3 to TRBJ1-1; D is uncertain. CDR1 is SGHNT and CDR2 is YENEEA in the germline V gene. V gave up 6 bases and J gave up 0 bases, with 8 bases separating them. The CDR3 runs to 13 residues. In DNA form, the CDR3 reads TGTGCCAGCAGTTTGAGGATGAACACTGAAGCTTTCTTT. Its translation is CASSLRMNTEAFF.

The chain couples TRBV18 to TRBJ1-4, with 7 bases lining up with TRBD1. Germline CDR1 is KGHSH and CDR2 is LQKENI. The V and J ends lost 3 bases and 6 bases, in that order; junction bases with no gene match: 7. This CDR3 spans 15 amino acids. Here the CDR3 DNA reads TGTGCCAGCTCACCGTCTCGGGACAGCTATGAAAAACTGTTTTTT. Amino acid sequence: CASSPSRDSYEKLFF.

The chain links TRBV2 to TRBJ2-7, with 7 positions matching TRBD2. V lost 7 bases, J lost 2 bases, and 8 bases stayed unmatched. From germline, CDR1 is SNHLY and CDR2 FYNNEI. The CDR3 runs to 14 residues. The CDR3 bases are TGTGCCAGCAAGGCGGGCGGGAGTACCTACGAGCAGTACTTC. Encoded protein: CASKAGGSTYEQYF.

This clone was counted between two and nine times. This chain joins TRBV5-1 and TRBJ1-5; 10 nucleotides align to TRBD1. The CDR3 consists of 16 residues. V trimming: 4 bases; J trimming: 2 bases; junction bases outside the gene matches: 6. Germline assignment: CDR1 SGHRS and CDR2 YFSETQ. This chain's CDR3 is CASSPGGTGGNQPQHF. CDR3 sequence (DNA): TGCGCCAGCAGCCCGGGCGGGACAGGGGGCAATCAGCCCCAGCATTTT.

The rearrangement joins TRBV5-5 to TRBJ2-3; D perhaps matches TRBD2 (5 bases). V gave up 2 bases and J gave up 3 bases, with 19 bases separating them. Germline lookup yields CDR1 SGHKS and CDR2 YYEKEE (reference sequence). CDR3 size: 17 residues. The CDR3 sequence is CASSFRHRGIGTDTQYF. The CDR3 DNA reads as TGTGCCAGCAGCTTTCGTCATCGAGGGATAGGGACAGATACGCAGTATTTT.

This clone has only a few counts. This rearrangement joins TRBV28 to TRBJ1-2, with a weak D call TRBD1 (6 bases). V lost 3 bases to trimming and J lost 8 bases, with 10 bases between them. The CDR3 totals 12 residues. Germline V CDR1 and CDR2: MDHEN, SYDVKM. The DNA for the CDR3 is TGTGCCAGCAGTTTTAGCAGGGGCGGCTACACCTTC. Translated: CASSFSRGGYTF.

This clone occurred once. V is TRBV28 and J is TRBJ1-1; TRBD1 might be the D (5 bases). The V gene's germline CDR1 is MDHEN and CDR2 SYDVKM. Trimming pared 6 bases from V and 11 bases from J, leaving 16 bases between. The CDR3 has 12 residues. CDR3 sequence: CASRPGGVDAFF. For the CDR3, the DNA is TGTGCCAGCAGGCCCGGAGGGGTTGACGCTTTCTTT.

This clone was seen more than once but under ten times. The sample holds other DNA sequences that translate to the same CDR3. This chain joins TRBV2 and TRBJ2-7, with TRBD1 matching over 8 bases. The CDR3 sequence is 14 residues long. Germline values: CDR1 SNHLY, CDR2 FYNNEI. Trimming cost V 8 bases and J 0 bases; bases outside gene matches: 6. CDR3 residues: CASLGTGVSYEQYF. The CDR3 nucleotides read TGTGCCAGCCTAGGGACAGGTGTCTCCTACGAGCAGTACTTC.

The CDR3, as DNA: TGTGCCAGCAGCCAAGAGGCAAGAAGCTCCTATAATTCACCCCTCCACTTT. This gives the protein CASSQEARSSYNSPLHF. The chain joins TRBV4-2 to TRBJ1-6; D not resolved. This CDR3 spans 17 amino acids. V was cut by 0 bases and J by 0 bases, with 9 bases left in between. Germline assignment: CDR1 LGHNA and CDR2 YNFKEQ.

The chain employs TRBV2 and TRBJ1-4; maybe TRBD1 (5 bases). CDR3 size: 14 residues. Germline CDR1 and CDR2: SNHLY and FYNNEI. Trimming took 6 bases from V and 4 from J, leaving 12 bases between them. The CDR3 region is CASSQGFGNEKLFF. The CDR3 DNA is TGTGCCAGCAGCCAGGGATTCGGTAATGAAAAACTGTTTTTT.

CDR3 bases: TGTGCCCCACTCCCCCCCCACAGGATTGGCTACACCTTC. Protein sequence: CAPLPPHRIGYTF. The rearrangement links TRBV19 to TRBJ1-2; perhaps TRBD1 as D (5 bases). The V and J ends lost 11 bases and 7 bases respectively, with 20 bases between them. The CDR3 has 13 residues. Germline V lookup: CDR1 LNHDA, CDR2 SQIVND (reference sequence).

The rearrangement joins TRBV19 to TRBJ2-1; possible D gene TRBD2, 7 bases. The CDR3 is made up of 17 amino acids. The germline CDR1 and CDR2 sequences are LNHDA and SQIVND (reference sequence). The V end was cut by 6 bases, the J end by 2 bases, with 20 bases between. The CDR3 DNA is TGTGCCAGTAGACGCCTCGGGGGGCGCGGGACCTACAATGAGCAGTTCTTC. Translation: CASRRLGGRGTYNEQFF.

The rearrangement uses TRBV4-2 and TRBJ2-6; a possible D gene is TRBD1 (6 bases). Per the germline V gene, CDR1 is LGHNA and CDR2 is YNFKEQ. The CDR3 spans 19 residues. V shed 4 bases and J shed 3 bases, with 22 bases lying between them. The CDR3 nucleotides read TGTGCCAGCAGCCTCTTTCCCGGGACAATGGATTTTGGGGCCAACGTCCTGACTTTC. Protein sequence: CASSLFPGTMDFGANVLTF.

This clone was counted only a few times. J is TRBJ2-1 and V is TRBV19, with a tentative D call TRBD2 (7 bases). Germline V gene sequence: CDR1 LNHDA, CDR2 SQIVND (reference sequence). The CDR3 has 13 residues. V gave up 11 bases and J gave up 0 bases, with 11 bases separating them. The DNA of the CDR3 is TGTGCCTCGGGGGGCCGCTCCTACAATGAGCAGTTCTTC. This encodes CASGGRSYNEQFF. The variable domain in full, completed from reference TRBV19 and TRBJ2-1, reads DGGITQSPKYLFRKEGQNVTLSCEQNLNHDAMYWYRQDPGQGLRLIYYSQIVNDFQKGDIAEGYSVSREKKESFPLTVTSAQKNPTAFYLCASGGRSYNEQFFGPGTRLTVL.

The V call is TRBV7-2, the J call TRBJ2-1, with D unclear. Looked up from germline, CDR1 is SGHTA and CDR2 is FQGNSA. V was shortened by 8 bases and J by 7 bases, with 9 bases between the two germline ends. The CDR3 loop spans 11 amino acids. CDR3 region: CASEFWNEQFF. CDR3 nucleotide sequence: TGTGCCAGCGAGTTTTGGAATGAGCAGTTCTTC.

This chain uses TRBV12-3 or TRBV12-4 with TRBJ2-3; D is unclear. The CDR3 runs 12 residues. V lost 7 bases to trimming and J lost 2 bases, with 7 bases between them. CDR3 residues: CASTPYTDTQYF. CDR3 DNA: TGTGCCAGCACTCCCTACACAGATACGCAGTATTTT.

The chain has TRBV29-1 and TRBJ1-1; 7 bases map to TRBD1. The CDR3 sequence is 15 residues long. Germline V gives CDR1 SQVTM, CDR2 ANQGSEA. J lost 0 bases, V lost 3 bases, and 7 bases had no gene match. The CDR3 nucleotides read TGCAGCGTTGACGAGGACAGGCTGATGAACACTGAAGCTTTCTTT. Its protein product is CSVDEDRLMNTEAFF. Supplemented by reference TRBV29-1 and TRBJ1-1, the full variable domain reads SAVISQKPSRDICQRGTSLTIQCQVDSQVTMMFWYRQQPGQSLTLIATANQGSEATYESGFVIDKFPISRPNLTFSTLTVSNMSPEDSSIYLCSVDEDRLMNTEAFFGQGTRLTVV.

The chain recombines TRBV5-1 with TRBJ2-3; the match to TRBD2 covers 16 bases. The V and J ends lost 4 bases and 3 bases, in that order; junction bases with no gene match: 5. The CDR3 is 17 amino acids. CDR1 is SGHRS, CDR2 YFSETQ, per germline. As DNA, the CDR3 is TGCGCCAGCAGCCCGGGGACTAGCGGGAGGGAAACAGATACGCAGTATTTT. Amino acids: CASSPGTSGRETDTQYF.

The chain couples TRBV6-1 to TRBJ2-1, with 7 bases matching TRBD1. Per the germline V gene, CDR1 is MNHNS and CDR2 is SASEGT. V lost 2 bases to trimming and J lost 6 bases; unmatched junction nucleotides: 10. CDR3 length: 16 amino acids. CDR3 loop: CASSELETGWGNEQFF. The CDR3 DNA is TGTGCCAGCAGTGAATTGGAGACAGGGTGGGGCAATGAGCAGTTCTTC.

V gene TRBV27 combines with J gene TRBJ2-2, with 8 bases aligning to TRBD2. After removal of 4 bases from V and 5 bases from J, the junction contained 12 bases not matched to a gene. The CDR3 is made up of 17 amino acids. Germline CDR1 is MNHEY and CDR2 is SMNVEV (reference sequence). The CDR3 sequence: CASSSNPGLVNTGELFF. CDR3 nucleotide sequence: TGTGCCAGCAGTTCTAACCCGGGACTAGTCAATACCGGGGAGCTGTTTTTT.

Concerning this clone itself: One end of the junction varies from germline; a read error may be responsible. This sequence joins TRBV7-3 and TRBJ2-3, with a weak D call TRBD2 (6 bases). This CDR3 region has 13 residues. Looked up from germline, CDR1 is SGHTA and CDR2 is FQGTGA. The CDR3 DNA reads as TGTGCCAGCAGCTTATCAAGGGACTGTCTAGGAAATTTT. It is translated as CASSLSRDCLGNF.

V is TRBV12-5 and J is TRBJ2-6; D is ambiguous. Germline lookup yields CDR1 LGHNT and CDR2 FRNRAP. V lost 6 bases, J lost 0 bases, and 9 bases lay in between. The CDR3 length is 15 residues. The chain's CDR3 is CASGPDNSGANVLTF. CDR3 nucleotide sequence: TGTGCTAGTGGCCCAGACAACTCTGGGGCCAACGTCCTGACTTTC. Full variable domain (outside the CDR3, taken from reference TRBV12-5 and TRBJ2-6): DARVTQTPRHKVTEMGQEVTMRCQPILGHNTVFWYRQTMMQGLELLAYFRNRAPLDDSGMPKDRFSAEMPDATLATLKIQPSEPRDSAVYFCASGPDNSGANVLTFGAGSRLTVL.

This rearrangement joins TRBV9 to TRBJ1-1; 7 nucleotides align to TRBD1. The CDR3 has 13 amino acids. V was clipped by 4 bases and J by 4 bases; unmatched bases: 4. Looked up from germline, CDR1 is SGDLS and CDR2 is YYNGEE. The CDR3 nucleotides are TGTGCCAGCAGCCCCGGGACAGTCACTGAAGCTTTCTTT. Residues: CASSPGTVTEAFF.

The sample holds one count of this clone. This chain joins TRBV4-1 and TRBJ1-2, with D perhaps matching TRBD1 (5 bases). The CDR3 is made up of 18 amino acids. V lost 4 bases and J 0 bases, leaving 21 bases between the germline ends. Looked up from germline, CDR1 is MGHRA and CDR2 is YSYEKL. The CDR3: CASSLALTRELTNYGYTF. Here the CDR3 DNA reads TGCGCCAGCAGCCTTGCCTTGACCAGGGAACTTACTAACTATGGCTACACCTTC.